This T cell receptor (beta chain) was found in a study of T-cell reconstitution after alpha-beta-depleted transplantation in children (dated by TCRdb to 2016 to 2017). Describing the broader study: The study quantitatively tracked T-cell immune reconstitution after TCRalphabeta/CD19-depleted allogeneic hematopoietic cell transplantation in children using TCR repertoire profiling.

The label giving this sample's treatment or condition can be read as: allogeneic hematopoietic cell transplantation with graft depleted of TCRalphabeta T cells and CD19 B cells. Transplant recipients were children who received TCRalphabeta/CD19-depleted allogeneic hematopoietic cell grafts. Worth noting for this clonotype: No cognate antigen has been identified for it. Base qualities are not at hand, and no much larger clone is one base apart.

The investigation overall reported the following: The frequencies of hyperexpanded clones fell over the following months, and after one year, T-cell counts and TCRbeta diversity were mostly attributed to newly produced T cells. The apparently early recovery of alphabetaT-cell counts about two months after transplant reportedly depended on only several hundred rapidly expanded clones that came from non-depleted graft cells. In some patients, high TCRbeta diversity at day 60 was attributed to recipient T cells and intrathymic progenitors that had survived conditioning.

Libraries were constructed by PCR. These reads were obtained on an Illumina HiSeq 2500. Molecular barcoding was employed in the preparation of TCR libraries, with unique molecular identifiers being used to normalize TCRbeta repertoire quantification. TCRdb applied fastp at Q25 and MiXCR to the public reads, then kept only in-frame beta chains. Under each unique CDR3 protein, matching rows form one entry showing the most common genes and DNA. This sample lists about 980,000 distinct CDR3 sequences; 25% to 30% were detected once. Of the sample, under 30% is held by the ten largest clones. The TCR originated in a boy under two years old who had a stem cell transplant for SCID, so the T cells may come from the graft donor. Sequences were derived from PBMCs, mostly from graft donor cells, sampled 360 days after TCRalphabeta/CD19-depleted stem cell transplant.

The DNA sequence is as follows: TGTGCCAGCAGTTACTCGAAACCCCAGGGAGATCAGCCCCAGCATTTT. It translates to CASSYSKPQGDQPQHF. The chain was built from TRBV6-5 and TRBJ1-5; possibly the D gene is TRBD1, per 5 matching bases. From the germline V gene, CDR1 is MNHEY and CDR2 is SVGAGI. From cysteine to phenylalanine, the CDR3 is 16 amino acids long. The only DNA kept is the CDR3, 48 bases in frame from the first base. The junction carries 14 bases between V and J, which are trimmed by 0 bases and 5 bases respectively.